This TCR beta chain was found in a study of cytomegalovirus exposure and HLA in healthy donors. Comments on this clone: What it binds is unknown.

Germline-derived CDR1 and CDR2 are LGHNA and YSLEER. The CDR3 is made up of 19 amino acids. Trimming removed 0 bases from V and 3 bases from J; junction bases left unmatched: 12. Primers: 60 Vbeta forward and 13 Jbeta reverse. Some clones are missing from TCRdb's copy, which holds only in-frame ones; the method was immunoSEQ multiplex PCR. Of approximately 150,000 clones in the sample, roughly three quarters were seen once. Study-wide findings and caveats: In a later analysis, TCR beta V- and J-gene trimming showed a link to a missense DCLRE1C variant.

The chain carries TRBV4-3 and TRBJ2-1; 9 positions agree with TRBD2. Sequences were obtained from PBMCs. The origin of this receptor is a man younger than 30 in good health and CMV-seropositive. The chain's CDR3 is CASSQDLAGGVFGYNEQFF. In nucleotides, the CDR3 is TGCGCCAGCAGCCAAGATCTCGCGGGGGGGGTGTTCGGCTACAATGAGCAGTTCTTC.